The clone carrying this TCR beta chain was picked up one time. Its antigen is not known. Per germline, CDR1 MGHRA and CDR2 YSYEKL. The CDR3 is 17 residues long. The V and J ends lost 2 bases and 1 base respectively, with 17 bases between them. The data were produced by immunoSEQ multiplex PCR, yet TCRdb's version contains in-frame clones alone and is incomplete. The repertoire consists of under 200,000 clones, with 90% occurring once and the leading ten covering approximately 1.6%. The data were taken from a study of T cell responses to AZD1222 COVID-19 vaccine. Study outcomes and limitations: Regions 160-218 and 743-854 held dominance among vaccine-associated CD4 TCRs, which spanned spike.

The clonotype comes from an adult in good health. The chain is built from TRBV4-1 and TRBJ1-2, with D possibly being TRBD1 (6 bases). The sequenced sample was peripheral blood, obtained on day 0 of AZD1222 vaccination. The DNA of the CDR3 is TGCGCCAGCAGCCAACCCCGGCTGGGACATCATAACTATGGCTACACCTTC. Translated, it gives CASSQPRLGHHNYGYTF.